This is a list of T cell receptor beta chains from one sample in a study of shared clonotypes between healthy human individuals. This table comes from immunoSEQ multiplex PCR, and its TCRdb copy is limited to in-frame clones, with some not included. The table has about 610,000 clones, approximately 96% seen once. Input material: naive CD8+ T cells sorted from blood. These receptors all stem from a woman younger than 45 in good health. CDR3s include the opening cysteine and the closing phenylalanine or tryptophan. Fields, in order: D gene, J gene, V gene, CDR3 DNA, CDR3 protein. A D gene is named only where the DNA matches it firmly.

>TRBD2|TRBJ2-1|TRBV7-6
TGTGCCAGCAGCTTAGCTTGGGGTGGACTAGCGGACTCCTACAATGAGCAGTTCTTC
CASSLAWGGLADSYNEQFF
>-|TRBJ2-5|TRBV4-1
TGCGCCAGCAGCCAAGGTCCCCAGGAGAAAAAGACCCAGTACTTC
CASSQGPQEKKTQYF
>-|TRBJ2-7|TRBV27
TGTGCCAGCAGTTTATTAGGACCCGCCGGGGGTCGGGGAGAGCAGTACTTC
CASSLLGPAGGRGEQYF
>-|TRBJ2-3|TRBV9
TGTGCCAGCAGCCCCGGTTCAACCTTCACAGATACGCAGTATTTT
CASSPGSTFTDTQYF
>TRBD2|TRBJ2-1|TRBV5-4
TGTGCCAGCAGCTTGGCCGGCCGGCGGGGGAGCTCCTACAATGAGCAGTTCTTC
CASSLAGRRGSSYNEQFF
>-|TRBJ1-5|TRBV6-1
TGTGCCAGCAGTGAAGCAACAGGGTTAATGCCCCAGCATTTT
CASSEATGLMPQHF
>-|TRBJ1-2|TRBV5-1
TGCGCCAGCAGCTTACTGGGACTGCGAGATGATGGCTACACCTTC
CASSLLGLRDDGYTF
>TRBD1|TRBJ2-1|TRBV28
TGTGCCAGCACATTGGGACAGGCTAAATCCATCAATGAGCAGTTCTTC
CASTLGQAKSINEQFF
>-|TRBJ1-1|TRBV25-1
TGTGCCAGCAGTGAAGTATCTACTGAAGCTTTCTTT
CASSEVSTEAFF
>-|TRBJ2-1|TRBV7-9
TGTGCCAGCAGCTCCGGACTAAATGAGCAGTTCTTC
CASSSGLNEQFF
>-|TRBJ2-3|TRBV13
TGTGCCAGCAGCTTGGGTTCAGATACGCAGTATTTT
CASSLGSDTQYF